The clone carrying this T cell receptor beta chain was counted at least ten times. The antigen is undetermined. The CDR3 consists of 16 residues. J was trimmed by 6 bases and V by 3 bases; bases with no gene match: 10. From germline, CDR1 is SNHLY and CDR2 FYNNEI. The data stem from a study of Graves' ophthalmopathy and Graves' hyperthyroidism. Findings and caveats of the study: A classifier, a 13-signature model, separated ophthalmopathy from stable hyperthyroidism with approximately 87% sensitivity and approximately 80% specificity.

RNA transcripts were the template, and TCR beta CDR3 regions were amplified from them. Scientists carried out first-round RT-PCR using HTBI primers and then a second-round multiplex PCR. Each CDR3 protein is one row after TCRdb ran MiXCR on the multiplex PCR reads. The sample yields more than 300,000 distinct CDR3 sequences, approximately 18% seen once. Diagnosis used clinical symptoms, serum thyroxine, TRAb, thyroid ultrasound and orbital computed tomography. The authors used Ficoll-Paque density gradient centrifugation to separate PBMCs. The input was around 9.9 ml of fresh peripheral blood. The sequence was obtained from an adult woman with stable Graves' hyperthyroidism. Sequencing was performed on peripheral blood. The V call is TRBV2, the J call TRBJ2-2, with TRBD1 identical over 7 bases. CDR3 DNA: TGTGCCAGCAGTGAGGAGACAGGGCTGGTGTCCGGGGAGCTGTTTTTT. Translation gives CASSEETGLVSGELFF.